This T cell receptor (beta chain) came from a study of cytomegalovirus exposure and HLA in healthy donors. The study's findings and limits: The study labeled fewer than 200 TCR beta chains cytomegalovirus-associated. A later analysis found first-cohort TCR clusters tended to co-occur in the 110 or so validation repertoires.

The repertoire was sequenced with immunoSEQ multiplex PCR; TCRdb's copy has only in-frame clones and lacks some. The table records about 360,000 clones, about nine tenths of them present only once. The CDR3 sequence is 18 residues long. Germline CDR1 and CDR2: SGHRS and YFSETQ. The V and J ends lost 0 bases and 0 bases, in that order; junction bases with no gene match: 3. On this clone: Its antigen is not known.

The sequencing sample was made of PBMCs. The gene calls are TRBV5-1 and TRBJ2-1; 13 nucleotides match TRBD2. The TCR sequence derives from a young woman in good health and CMV-seronegative. The CDR3 reads CASSLGRLAGGSYNEQFF. DNA for the CDR3: TGCGCCAGCAGCTTGGGTCGACTAGCGGGGGGCTCCTACAATGAGCAGTTCTTC.